What follows are 24 T cell receptor beta chains derived from one specimen sequenced in a study of blood T cell repertoires in COVID-19. TCRdb's copy holds only in-frame clones and misses some; the assay was immunoSEQ multiplex PCR. The table has over 300,000 clones, roughly 87% seen once. Source material: PBMCs or T cells enriched from blood (not recorded which). The receptors derive from a woman under 40 who had recovered from COVID-19.

The chain links TRBV6-5 to TRBJ1-2; no clear D gene. The CDR3 runs 13 residues. The germline V and J ends were trimmed by 5 bases and 6 bases, with 13 bases remaining between them. Germline CDR1 is MNHEY and CDR2 is SVGAGI. The chain's CDR3 is CASSPRGLHGYTF. The DNA of the CDR3 is TGTGCCAGCAGTCCCCGGGGTCTCCATGGCTACACCTTC.

The V gene is TRBV2, the J gene TRBJ2-3; TRBD1 matches 9 bases. V lost 7 bases to trimming and J lost 4 bases; unmatched junction nucleotides: 9. The CDR3 consists of 15 residues. Per the germline V gene, CDR1 is SNHLY and CDR2 is FYNNEI. The CDR3 DNA reads as TGTGCCAGCAAGCCAGACAGGGGGTACGCAGATACGCAGTATTTT. Its protein is CASKPDRGYADTQYF.

For the CDR3, the DNA is TGCGCCAGCAGCGACCGGGACAGAAAGGATGCTGAAGCTTTCTTT. It codes for CASSDRDRKDAEAFF. This chain joins TRBV5-1 and TRBJ1-1, with 7 bases aligning to TRBD1. J lost 6 bases, V lost 4 bases, and 12 bases had no gene match. This CDR3 is 15 amino acids long. Germline V CDR1 and CDR2: SGHRS, YFSETQ. The full variable domain, with the rest looked up from reference TRBV5-1 and TRBJ1-1, is KAGVTQTPRYLIKTRGQQVTLSCSPISGHRSVSWYQQTPGQGLQFLFEYFSETQRNKGNFPGRFSGRQFSNSRSEMNVSTLELGDSALYLCASSDRDRKDAEAFFGQGTRLTVV.

The chain recombines TRBV6-5 with TRBJ1-1; no reliable D call. The CDR3 contains 12 residues. Germline CDR1 reads MNHEY; CDR2 reads SVGAGI. The ends were cut back, 8 bases at V and 0 bases at J, with 7 bases in the middle. This CDR3 reads CASYSLNTEAFF. The CDR3 DNA is TGTGCCAGCTACTCACTGAACACTGAAGCTTTCTTT.

The rearrangement joins TRBV6-5 to TRBJ1-6; no firm D call. Germline-derived CDR1 and CDR2 are MNHEY and SVGAGI. V lost 6 bases, J lost 1 base, and 7 bases lay in between. The CDR3 is 14 residues long. The CDR3 here is CASRVRSYNSPLHF. Here the CDR3 DNA reads TGTGCCAGCAGGGTACGGTCCTATAATTCACCCCTCCACTTT.

The chain couples TRBV6-5 to TRBJ2-2, with D uncertain. V lost 6 bases and J 4 bases, leaving 9 bases between the germline ends. CDR3 size: 13 residues. Germline assignment: CDR1 MNHEY and CDR2 SVGAGI. In DNA, the CDR3 is TGTGCCAGCAGGGAGAGAGTCACCGGGGAGCTGTTTTTT. Amino acids: CASRERVTGELFF.

This clone was detected ten times or more. This sequence joins TRBV5-4 and TRBJ2-2; D call uncertain. CDR3 length: 14 residues. Trimming cost V 0 bases and J 6 bases, with 9 bases left between them. Germline V gene lookup returns CDR1 SGHNT and CDR2 YYREEE (reference sequence). The chain's CDR3 is CASSLGVASGELFF. The DNA for the CDR3 is TGTGCCAGCAGCTTGGGAGTAGCCTCCGGGGAGCTGTTTTTT.

The chain couples TRBV5-1 to TRBJ1-2, with D perhaps TRBD1 (5 bases). In germline, CDR1 is SGHRS, CDR2 YFSETQ. Trimming cost V 6 bases and J 4 bases, with 13 bases left between them. The CDR3 runs to 13 residues. DNA for the CDR3: TGCGCCAGCAACCCCGGGGGGTTCTATGGCTACACCTTC. Its translation: CASNPGGFYGYTF.

This clone was seen once. This chain connects TRBV12-3 or TRBV12-4 to TRBJ1-4, with 8 bases that match TRBD1. There are 13 residues in the CDR3. V lost 7 bases, J lost 6 bases, and 4 bases stayed unmatched. This chain's CDR3 is CASKMTGDEKLFF. CDR3 sequence (DNA): TGTGCCAGCAAAATGACAGGGGATGAAAAACTGTTTTTT.

This chain uses TRBV27 with TRBJ2-1; 10 bases are shared with TRBD1. Germline values: CDR1 MNHEY, CDR2 SMNVEV (reference sequence). J gave up 10 bases and V 7 bases, and 13 bases lay outside the gene matches. The CDR3 covers 15 residues. CDR3 amino acids: CASKTGTGVRGEQFF. In nucleotides, the CDR3 is TGTGCCAGCAAAACCGGGACAGGGGTCCGGGGGGAGCAGTTCTTC.

For this clone: Other DNA sequences in this sample translate to the same CDR3. The rearrangement joins TRBV30 to TRBJ1-2; 8 nucleotides line up with TRBD1. Germline CDR1 and CDR2: GTSNPN and SVGIG (reference sequence). V shed 5 bases and J 4 bases; nucleotides not matched to a gene: 3. The CDR3 covers 12 residues. The DNA of the CDR3 is TGTGCCTGGGCAGGGGGCGGCTATGGCTACACCTTC. It is translated as CAWAGGGYGYTF.

This sequence joins TRBV7-2 and TRBJ1-1; no clear D. CDR1 and CDR2 (germline): SGHTA, FQGNSA. CDR3 size: 17 residues. V was pared by 4 bases and J by 6 bases, with 24 bases between. The CDR3 spells CASSSPTAGSWGAEAFF. The DNA of the CDR3 is TGTGCCAGCAGCTCCCCTACGGCCGGGTCGTGGGGAGCTGAAGCTTTCTTT.

J is TRBJ1-4 and V is TRBV7-2; weak D call: TRBD1 (5 bases). V gave up 6 bases and J gave up 12 bases, with 11 bases separating them. CDR3 length: 11 residues. Germline CDR1 and CDR2: SGHTA and FQGNSA. CDR3 nucleotide sequence: TGTGCCAGCAGTCATACAGGTCAACTGTTTTTT. The encoded protein is CASSHTGQLFF.

In its sample, this clone was seen once. The chain couples TRBV9 to TRBJ2-2, with 11 bases matching TRBD1. Germline assignment: CDR1 SGDLS and CDR2 YYNGEE. This CDR3 has 17 residues. The V gene end was trimmed by 0 bases and the J gene end by 5 bases; junction bases not matched to a gene: 6. In nucleotides, the CDR3 is TGTGCCAGCAGCGTAGGTGGACAGGGGGCGCGGACCGGGGAGCTGTTTTTT. Its translation: CASSVGGQGARTGELFF.

J is TRBJ1-1 and V is TRBV19, with D uncertain. The germline gives CDR1 LNHDA, CDR2 SQIVND (reference sequence). The CDR3 is 13 residues long. V lost 5 bases to trimming and J lost 7 bases, with 14 bases between them. DNA of the CDR3: TGTGCCAGTAGTTCGTTCGGGTCGGTTGAAGCTTTCTTT. As protein: CASSSFGSVEAFF.

The gene calls are TRBV18 and TRBJ1-4; 9 bases are a match to TRBD1. V was pared by 3 bases and J by 6 bases, with 2 bases of the junction left unmatched. The CDR3 loop spans 14 amino acids. Germline CDR1 is KGHSH and CDR2 is LQKENI. The CDR3, as DNA: TGTGCCAGCTCACCTGACAGGGGGGATGAAAAACTGTTTTTT. This translates into CASSPDRGDEKLFF. The complete variable domain, with remaining parts taken from reference TRBV18 and TRBJ1-4, reads NAGVMQNPRHLVRRRGQEARLRCSPMKGHSHVYWYRQLPEEGLKFMVYLQKENIIDESGMPKERFSAEFPKEGPSILRIQQVVRGDSAAYFCASSPDRGDEKLFFGSGTQLSVL.

This rearrangement joins TRBV7-8 to TRBJ1-1, with unresolved D. The CDR3 loop spans 13 amino acids. The germline V gene encodes CDR1 SGHVS and CDR2 FQNEAQ. V gave up 2 bases and J gave up 3 bases, with 7 bases separating them. The CDR3 sequence: CASSLNPDTEAFF. The DNA for the CDR3 is TGTGCCAGCAGCTTAAATCCAGACACTGAAGCTTTCTTT.

V and J are TRBV5-4 and TRBJ2-2, with D perhaps TRBD2 (5 bases). Trimming took 4 bases from V and 3 from J, leaving 10 bases between them. Germline CDR1 SGHNT, CDR2 YYREEE (reference sequence). CDR3 length equals 14 residues. CDR3 DNA sequence: TGTGCCAGCAGCCCCTTCGGGGACACCGGGGAGCTGTTTTTT. It codes for CASSPFGDTGELFF.

The gene calls are TRBV10-3 and TRBJ2-3; 7 nucleotides line up with TRBD1. The CDR3 is 14 amino acids. The V and J ends lost 5 bases and 2 bases, in that order; junction bases with no gene match: 4. Germline values: CDR1 ENHRY, CDR2 SYGVKD. The CDR3 DNA reads TGTGCCATCAGTTCCGGGACAGACACAGATACGCAGTATTTT. Translating gives CAISSGTDTDTQYF.

The chain links TRBV6-5 to TRBJ1-1; 7 bases match TRBD1. This CDR3 region has 14 residues. V was clipped by 7 bases and J by 1 base; unmatched bases: 6. CDR1 is MNHEY and CDR2 is SVGAGI in the germline V gene. CDR3 sequence reads: CASNTGDSNTEAFF. The DNA of the CDR3 is TGTGCCAGCAACACAGGGGATTCGAACACTGAAGCTTTCTTT.

This clone was observed a few times. This chain joins TRBV6-4 and TRBJ1-5; possible D gene TRBD1, 5 bases. The V end was cut by 9 bases, the J end by 0 bases, with 15 bases between. Germline CDR1 and CDR2: MRHNA and SNTAGT. The CDR3 has 15 residues. CDR3 sequence (DNA): TGTGCCAGTTTGGGGCAGGGATATAGCAATCAGCCCCAGCATTTT. Translation gives CASLGQGYSNQPQHF.

The count of this clone is one. This chain uses TRBV9 with TRBJ2-2; TRBD1 might be the D (5 bases). This CDR3 contains 13 residues. Between the trimmed V and J ends, which lost 1 base and 7 bases, there was a span of 8 bases. From germline, CDR1 is SGDLS and CDR2 YYNGEE. The CDR3 is CASSVWGGGELFF. In DNA form, the CDR3 reads TGTGCCAGCAGCGTATGGGGCGGCGGGGAGCTGTTTTTT.

The rearrangement joins TRBV5-6 to TRBJ1-3; D is unclear. CDR1 is SGHDT, CDR2 YYEEEE, per germline. The CDR3 spans 12 residues. V lost 1 base, J lost 3 bases, and 2 bases lay in between. For the CDR3, the DNA is TGTGCCAGCAGCTTGCTTGGAAACACCATATATTTT. Translation: CASSLLGNTIYF.

As to this clone: The same CDR3 also results from other DNA sequences found in this sample. The rearrangement joins TRBV7-9 to TRBJ2-3; TRBD2 agrees at 11 bases. Per germline, CDR1 SEHNR and CDR2 FQNEAQ (reference sequence). This CDR3 is 16 amino acids long. The trim removed 2 bases at V and 1 base at J, leaving 2 bases unmatched. CDR3 sequence: CASSLLAGGGTDTQYF. The CDR3 nucleotides are TGTGCCAGCAGCTTACTAGCGGGGGGCGGCACAGATACGCAGTATTTT.